The clone carrying this T cell receptor (beta chain) was counted once. The antigen is undetermined. This entry comes from a study of long-term antiretroviral therapy in people with HIV. Overall study findings and caveats: Clonal expansions arising prior to ART prevailed in the repertoire at every time point.

Running of the v3.0 immunoSEQ assay took place at survey level. The table came from immunoSEQ multiplex PCR; TCRdb's copy has only in-frame clones and leaves some out. This table holds 6,500 to 8,500 clones, 65% to 80% found once. The CDR3 spans 15 residues. The germline V gene has CDR1 GTSNPN and CDR2 SVGIG (reference sequence). Trimming removed 7 bases from V and 2 bases from J; junction bases left unmatched: 9. This clonotype was obtained from a middle-aged man with HIV. The sequencing used unsorted PBMCs, collected 1.1 years after starting antiretroviral therapy. The genes are TRBV30 and TRBJ1-2; 11 bases map to TRBD1. The CDR3 nucleotides read TGTGCCTTTCTGTCAGGGACAGGGGGGAACTATGGCTACACCTTC. Its protein is CAFLSGTGGNYGYTF.